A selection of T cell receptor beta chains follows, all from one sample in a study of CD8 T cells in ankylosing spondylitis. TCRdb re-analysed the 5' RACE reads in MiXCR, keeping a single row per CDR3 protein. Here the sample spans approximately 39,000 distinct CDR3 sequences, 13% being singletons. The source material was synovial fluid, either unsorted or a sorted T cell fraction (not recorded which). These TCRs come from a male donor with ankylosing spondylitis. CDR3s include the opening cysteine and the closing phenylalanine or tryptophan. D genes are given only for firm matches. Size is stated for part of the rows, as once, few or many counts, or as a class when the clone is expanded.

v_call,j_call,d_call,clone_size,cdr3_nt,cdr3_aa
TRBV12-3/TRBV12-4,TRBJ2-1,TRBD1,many,TGTGCCAGCAGCCGACCGGGACAGGGGATTAATGAGCAGTTCTTC,CASSRPGQGINEQFF
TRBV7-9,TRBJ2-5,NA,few,TGTGCCAGCAGTCTCACAGGGCTGGAGACCCAGTACTTC,CASSLTGLETQYF
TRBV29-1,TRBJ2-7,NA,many,TGCAGCGTTGTTTTAGGCCAGCAAGCCTACGAGCAGTACTTC,CSVVLGQQAYEQYF
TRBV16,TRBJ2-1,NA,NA,TGTGCCAGCAGCCAGTTAGCGAGGGGCTCCTACAATGAGCAGTTCTTC,CASSQLARGSYNEQFF
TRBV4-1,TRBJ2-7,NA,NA,TGCGCCAGCAGGGGAGACTACGAGCAGTACTTC,CASRGDYEQYF
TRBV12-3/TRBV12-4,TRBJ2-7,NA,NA,TGTGCCAGCAGTTTACCCGGGAGCTCCTACGAGCAGTACTTC,CASSLPGSSYEQYF
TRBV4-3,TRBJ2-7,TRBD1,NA,TGCGCCAGCAGCCAAGACCTCACAGGGGGCTACGAGCAGTACTTC,CASSQDLTGGYEQYF
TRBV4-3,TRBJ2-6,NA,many,TGCGCCAGCAGCCAAGAACACAGCTCTGGGGCCAACGTCCTGACTTTC,CASSQEHSSGANVLTF
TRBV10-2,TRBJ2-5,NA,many,TGCGCCAGCAGCGCTGGACAGCAAGAGACCCAGTACTTC,CASSAGQQETQYF
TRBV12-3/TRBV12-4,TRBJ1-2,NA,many,TGTGCCAGCACCCCGACAGGCCCTAACTATGGCTACACCTTC,CASTPTGPNYGYTF
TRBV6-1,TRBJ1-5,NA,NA,TGTGCCAGCAGTGAAGTGAACAGCCACAATCAGCCCCAGCATTTT,CASSEVNSHNQPQHF
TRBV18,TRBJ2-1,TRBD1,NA,TGTGCCAGCTCAAGGGGGCGCAACTACAATGAGCAGTTCTTC,CASSRGRNYNEQFF
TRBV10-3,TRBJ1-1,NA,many,TGTGCCATCAGTGAGTCGGAGTATTGGAACACTGAAGCTTTCTTT,CAISESEYWNTEAFF
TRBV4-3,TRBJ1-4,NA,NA,TGCGCCAGCAGCCAAGATTGGGGGGCTAATGAAAAACTGTTTTTT,CASSQDWGANEKLFF
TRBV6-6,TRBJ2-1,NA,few,TGTGCCAGCAGCTTTCCTCAGGGAGGTGAGCAGTTCTTC,CASSFPQGGEQFF
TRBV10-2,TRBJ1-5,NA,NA,TGCGCCAGCAGTGAGTCGGGACTTAATCAGCCCCAGCATTTT,CASSESGLNQPQHF
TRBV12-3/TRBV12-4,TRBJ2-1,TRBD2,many,TGTGCCAGCAGTTCCGGACTAGCGGCCTGGGATGAGCAGTTCTTC,CASSSGLAAWDEQFF
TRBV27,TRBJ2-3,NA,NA,TGTGCCAGCAGTTTAAATAAGGGAGATACGCAGTATTTT,CASSLNKGDTQYF
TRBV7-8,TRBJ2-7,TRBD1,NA,TGTGCCAGCAGCTTCGGGACAGGGGGCAACTACGAGCAGTACTTC,CASSFGTGGNYEQYF
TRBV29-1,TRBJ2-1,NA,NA,TGCAGCGTTTTAGGGGTCCTACTTGAGCCGGGAGTGACTTACAATGAGCAGTTCTTC,CSVLGVLLEPGVTYNEQFF
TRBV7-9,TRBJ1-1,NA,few,TGTGCCAGCAGCTCCCCCCTAGCGAACACTGAAGCTTTCTTT,CASSSPLANTEAFF
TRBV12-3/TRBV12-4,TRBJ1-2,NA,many,TGTGCCAGCAGTTTGACTGGGCCCAACTATGGCTACACCTTC,CASSLTGPNYGYTF
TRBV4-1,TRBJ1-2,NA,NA,TGCGCCAGCAGCCAACACCTCAGAACAGACTATGGCTACACCTTC,CASSQHLRTDYGYTF
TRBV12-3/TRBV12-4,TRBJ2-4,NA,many,TGTGCCAGCAGTTTTACGGGACTCATGGTGGGAAACATTCAGTACTTC,CASSFTGLMVGNIQYF
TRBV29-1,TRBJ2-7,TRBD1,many,TGCAGCGTGGGGACAGGGGAAGATGCCGAGCAGTACTTC,CSVGTGEDAEQYF
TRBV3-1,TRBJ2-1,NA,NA,TGTGCCAGCAGCCAAGGCAACTCCGGGGCGCTCAATGAGCAGTTCTTC,CASSQGNSGALNEQFF
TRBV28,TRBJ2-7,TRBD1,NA,TGTGCCAGCAGTTGGTCAAGGACAGGGACCCACGAGCAGTACTTC,CASSWSRTGTHEQYF
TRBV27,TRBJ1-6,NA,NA,TGTGCCAGCAGTTATAGTCTCTGGTCACCCCTCCACTTT,CASSYSLWSPLHF